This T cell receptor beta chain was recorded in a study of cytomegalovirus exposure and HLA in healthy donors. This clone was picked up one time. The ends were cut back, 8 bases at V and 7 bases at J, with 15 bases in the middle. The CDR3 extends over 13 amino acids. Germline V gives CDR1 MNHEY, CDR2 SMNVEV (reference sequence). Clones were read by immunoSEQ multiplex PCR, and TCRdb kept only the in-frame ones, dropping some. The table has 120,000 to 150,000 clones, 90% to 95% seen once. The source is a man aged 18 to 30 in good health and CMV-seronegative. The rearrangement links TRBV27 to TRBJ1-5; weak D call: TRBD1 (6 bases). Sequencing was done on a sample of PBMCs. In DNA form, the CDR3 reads TGTGCCAGCGGGAGCCAGGGGCGGCAGCCCCAGCATTTT. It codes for CASGSQGRQPQHF.